A single sample gave rise to the 13 T cell receptor beta chains below, sequenced in a study of CD8 T cells in Susac syndrome. Reverse transcription used about 0.45 to 1 ug RNA and random hexamers. In TCRdb, the immunoSEQ multiplex PCR reads were re-called with MiXCR into one record per CDR3 protein. This sample has approximately 200,000 distinct CDR3 sequences, with 80% to 95% found just once. Material for sequencing was CD8+ T cells from PBMCs. The receptor source for this set is a human donor with multiple sclerosis.

The chain links TRBV19 to TRBJ2-2; TRBD1 is a possible D gene (6 bases). The CDR3 spans 15 residues. CDR1 and CDR2 (germline): LNHDA, SQIVND (reference sequence). V was pared by 1 base and J by 2 bases, with 8 bases between. The chain's CDR3 is CASSIGTVNTGELFF. Here the CDR3 DNA reads TGTGCCAGTAGTATAGGGACAGTTAACACCGGGGAGCTGTTTTTT.

Only a few counts were recorded for this clonotype. The chain joins TRBV7-2 to TRBJ2-2; D call uncertain. Germline V CDR1 and CDR2: SGHTA, FQGNSA. The CDR3 has 13 amino acids. Trimming shortened V by 2 bases and J by 1 base, and 2 bases separated the two germline ends. The CDR3 nucleotides read TGTGCCAGCAGCTTACTGAACACCGGGGAGCTGTTTTTT. Translating it yields CASSLLNTGELFF.

The V and J genes are TRBV20-1 and TRBJ2-7; 8 nucleotides align to TRBD2. Unmatched junction bases numbered 8, after V lost 4 bases and J lost 6 bases. Germline-derived CDR1 and CDR2 are DFQATT and SNEGSKA (reference sequence). The CDR3 is 13 residues long. CDR3 sequence reads: CSAIPGSGGEQYF. The CDR3 DNA reads TGCAGTGCTATCCCCGGGAGCGGGGGCGAGCAGTACTTC.

This clonotype was detected only once. The rearrangement links TRBV7-2 to TRBJ2-7; tentative D call: TRBD2 (5 bases). Trimming took off 2 bases at V and 0 bases at J, with 11 bases between the two ends. The germline V gene has CDR1 SGHTA and CDR2 FQGNSA. The CDR3 is 15 residues long. The CDR3 DNA reads as TGTGCCAGCAGCTTATCTAGCTCTGGCTCCTACGAGCAGTACTTC. Translating it yields CASSLSSSGSYEQYF.

The CDR3: CATSTERHKTKTQYF. CDR3 coding DNA: TGTGCCACCAGCACCGAGCGTCACAAAACGAAGACCCAGTACTTC. This sequence joins TRBV6-5 and TRBJ2-5; D gene ambiguous. The CDR3 is 15 amino acids. Between the trimmed V and J ends, which lost 10 bases and 6 bases, there was a span of 24 bases. The V gene's germline CDR1 is MNHEY and CDR2 SVGAGI.

In DNA form, the CDR3 reads TGTGCCAGCAGTTCCCGCTGGGACGAAAAACTGTTTTTT. Amino acids: CASSSRWDEKLFF. This chain uses TRBV12-3 or TRBV12-4 with TRBJ1-4, with D maybe TRBD1 (5 bases). The CDR3 has 13 residues. Trimming pared 4 bases from V and 8 bases from J, leaving 11 bases between.

The V gene is TRBV19, the J gene TRBJ1-1; 9 bases fit TRBD1. Germline CDR1 LNHDA, CDR2 SQIVND (reference sequence). This CDR3 is 15 amino acids long. Trimming cost V 2 bases and J 5 bases; bases outside gene matches: 6. CDR3 region: CASSIFGTGTTEAFF. The CDR3 nucleotides are TGTGCCAGTAGTATATTTGGGACAGGGACGACTGAAGCTTTCTTT.

V usage is TRBV9 and J usage is TRBJ2-2; no reliable D call. This CDR3 has 12 amino acids. V gave up 5 bases and J gave up 6 bases, with 8 bases separating them. Per germline, CDR1 SGDLS and CDR2 YYNGEE. CDR3: CASSVVPGELFF. Here the CDR3 DNA reads TGTGCCAGCAGTGTTGTCCCCGGGGAGCTGTTTTTT.

The chain recombines TRBV14 with TRBJ1-3, with TRBD1 as a possible D gene (5 bases). Per the germline V gene, CDR1 is SGHDN and CDR2 is FVKESK. The V gene lost 4 bases and the J gene lost 0 bases, with 10 bases spanning the gap. The CDR3 extends over 15 amino acids. CDR3 DNA sequence: TGTGCCAGCAGCCGGGACGGGAGCTCTGGAAACACCATATATTTT. This sequence encodes CASSRDGSSGNTIYF.

The CDR3 region is CASSVDRGSPLHF. In DNA form, the CDR3 reads TGTGCCAGCAGCGTAGACAGGGGGTCACCCCTCCACTTT. The chain couples TRBV9 to TRBJ1-6, with 8 bases that match TRBD1. Germline V lookup: CDR1 SGDLS, CDR2 YYNGEE. Trimming cost V 0 bases and J 10 bases; bases outside gene matches: 0. CDR3 size: 13 residues. The whole variable domain, filled in from reference TRBV9 and TRBJ1-6, reads DSGVTQTPKHLITATGQRVTLRCSPRSGDLSVYWYQQSLDQGLQFLIQYYNGEERAKGNILERFSAQQFPDLHSELNLSSLELGDSALYFCASSVDRGSPLHFGNGTRLTVT.

This chain links TRBV20-1 with TRBJ1-2; D uncertain. CDR1 is DFQATT and CDR2 is SNEGSKA in the germline V gene (reference sequence). The V and J ends lost 0 bases and 5 bases respectively, with 10 bases between them. This CDR3 contains 13 residues. CDR3 sequence: CSARDGEGYGYTF. The DNA for the CDR3 is TGCAGTGCTAGAGATGGGGAGGGATATGGCTACACCTTC.

The CDR3 nucleotides read TGTGCCAGCAGCCAAGTAGGCGGGTTAAGCGAAAAACTGTTTTTT. Translated: CASSQVGGLSEKLFF. The genes are TRBV3-1 and TRBJ1-4; D remains ambiguous. There are 15 residues in the CDR3. Germline V lookup: CDR1 LGHDT, CDR2 YNNKEL (reference sequence). V lost 1 base and J 8 bases, leaving 14 bases between the germline ends. Supplemented by reference TRBV3-1 and TRBJ1-4, the full variable domain reads DTAVSQTPKYLVTQMGNDKSIKCEQNLGHDTMYWYKQDSKKFLKIMFSYNNKELIINETVPNRFSPKSPDKAHLNLHINSLELGDSAVYFCASSQVGGLSEKLFFGSGTQLSVL.

The chain joins TRBV30 to TRBJ1-2; 7 positions agree with TRBD1. The CDR3 runs to 14 residues. Germline assignment: CDR1 GTSNPN and CDR2 SVGIG (reference sequence). V lost 3 bases and J lost 2; bases outside the gene matches: 6. CDR3 nucleotide sequence: TGTGCCTGGAGCACAGGGGCCGGGAACTATGGCTACACCTTC. It codes for CAWSTGAGNYGYTF.